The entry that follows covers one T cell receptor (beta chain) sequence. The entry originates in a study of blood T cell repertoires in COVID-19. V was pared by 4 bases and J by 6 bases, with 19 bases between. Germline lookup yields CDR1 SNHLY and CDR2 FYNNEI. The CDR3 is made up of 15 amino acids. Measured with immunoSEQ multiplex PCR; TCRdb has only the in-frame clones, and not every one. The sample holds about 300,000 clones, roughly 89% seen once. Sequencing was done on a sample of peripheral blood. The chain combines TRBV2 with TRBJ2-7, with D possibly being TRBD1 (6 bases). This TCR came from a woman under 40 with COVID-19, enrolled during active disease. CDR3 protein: CASSGFPGVGSEQYF. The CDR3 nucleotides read TGTGCCAGCAGTGGGTTCCCAGGGGTCGGTTCCGAGCAGTACTTC.